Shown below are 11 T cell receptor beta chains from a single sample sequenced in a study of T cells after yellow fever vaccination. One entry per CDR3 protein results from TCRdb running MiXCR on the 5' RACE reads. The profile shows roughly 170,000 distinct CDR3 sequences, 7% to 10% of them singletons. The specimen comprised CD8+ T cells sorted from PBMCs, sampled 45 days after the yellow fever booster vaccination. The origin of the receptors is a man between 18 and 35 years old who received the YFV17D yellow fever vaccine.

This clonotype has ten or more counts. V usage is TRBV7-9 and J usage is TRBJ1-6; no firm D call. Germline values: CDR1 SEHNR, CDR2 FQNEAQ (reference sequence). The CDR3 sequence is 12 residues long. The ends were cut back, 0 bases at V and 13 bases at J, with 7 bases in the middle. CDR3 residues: CASSLAGIPLHF. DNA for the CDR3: TGTGCCAGCAGCTTAGCGGGTATTCCCCTCCACTTT.

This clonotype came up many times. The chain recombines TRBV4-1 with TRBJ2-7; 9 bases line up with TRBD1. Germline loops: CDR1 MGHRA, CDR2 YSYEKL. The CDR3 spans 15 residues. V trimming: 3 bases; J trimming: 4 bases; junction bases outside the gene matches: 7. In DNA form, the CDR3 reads TGCGCCAGCAGCCACAGACAGGGGGAAGCGTACGAGCAGTACGTC. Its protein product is CASSHRQGEAYEQYV.

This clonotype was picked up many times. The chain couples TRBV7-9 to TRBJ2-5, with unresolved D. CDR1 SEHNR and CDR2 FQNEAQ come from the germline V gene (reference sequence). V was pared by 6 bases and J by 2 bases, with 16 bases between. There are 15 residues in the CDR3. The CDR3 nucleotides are TGTGCCAGCAGTCTAACCCCCTGGTTACAAGAGACCCAGTACTTC. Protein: CASSLTPWLQETQYF.

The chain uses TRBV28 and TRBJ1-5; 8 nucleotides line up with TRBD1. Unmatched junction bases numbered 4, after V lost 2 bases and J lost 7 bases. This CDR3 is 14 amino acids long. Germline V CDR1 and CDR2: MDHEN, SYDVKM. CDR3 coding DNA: TGTGCCAGCAGTTTAGGACAGGGAGAACAGCCCCAGCATTTT. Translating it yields CASSLGQGEQPQHF.

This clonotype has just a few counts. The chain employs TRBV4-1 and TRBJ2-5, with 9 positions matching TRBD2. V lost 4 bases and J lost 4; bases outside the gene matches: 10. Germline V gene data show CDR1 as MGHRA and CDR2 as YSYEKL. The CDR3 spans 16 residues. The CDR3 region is CASSPLVAGAGETQYF. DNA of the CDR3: TGCGCCAGCAGCCCGTTGGTAGCGGGGGCGGGAGAGACCCAGTACTTC.

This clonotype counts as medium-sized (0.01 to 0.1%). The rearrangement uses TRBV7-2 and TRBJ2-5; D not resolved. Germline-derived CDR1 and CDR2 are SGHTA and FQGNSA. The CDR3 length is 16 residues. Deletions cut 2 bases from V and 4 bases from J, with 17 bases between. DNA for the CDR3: TGTGCCAGCAGCTTATGGGATACTGGCCCCCTAGAGACCCAGTACTTC. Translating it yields CASSLWDTGPLETQYF.

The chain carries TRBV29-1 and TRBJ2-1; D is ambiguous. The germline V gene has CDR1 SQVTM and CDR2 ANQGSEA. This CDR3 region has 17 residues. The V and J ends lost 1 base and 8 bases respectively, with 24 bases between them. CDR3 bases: TGCAGCGTTGAAGGTCACCGCGGTTTGTTGCCTGTCGATGAGCAGTTCTTC. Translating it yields CSVEGHRGLLPVDEQFF.

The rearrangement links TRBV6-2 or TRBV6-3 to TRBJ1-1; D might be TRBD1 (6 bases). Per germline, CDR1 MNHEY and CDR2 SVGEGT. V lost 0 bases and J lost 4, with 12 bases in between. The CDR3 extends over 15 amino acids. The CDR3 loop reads CASSYSVGRGTEAFF. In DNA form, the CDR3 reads TGTGCCAGCAGTTACTCTGTGGGCAGGGGCACTGAAGCTTTCTTT.

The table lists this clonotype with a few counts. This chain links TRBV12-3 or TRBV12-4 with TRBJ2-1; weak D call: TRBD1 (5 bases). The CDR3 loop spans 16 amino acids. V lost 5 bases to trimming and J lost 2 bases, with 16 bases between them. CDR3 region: CASSPSGKWTYNEQFF. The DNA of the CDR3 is TGTGCCAGCAGTCCCTCAGGGAAATGGACCTACAATGAGCAGTTCTTC.

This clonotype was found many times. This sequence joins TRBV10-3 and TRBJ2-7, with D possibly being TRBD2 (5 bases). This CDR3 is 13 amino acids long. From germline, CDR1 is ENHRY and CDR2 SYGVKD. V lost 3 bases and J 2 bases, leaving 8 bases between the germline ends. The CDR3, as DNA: TGTGCCATCAGTGACAAACTAGCCTACGAGCAGTACGTC. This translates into CAISDKLAYEQYV.

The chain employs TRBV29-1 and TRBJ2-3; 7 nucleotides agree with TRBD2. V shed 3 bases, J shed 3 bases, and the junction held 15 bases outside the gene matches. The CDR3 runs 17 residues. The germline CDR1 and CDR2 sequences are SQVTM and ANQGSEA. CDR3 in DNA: TGCAGCGTTGAGGCCATGGTAGGGCCCGGGGGGACAGATACGCAGTATTTT. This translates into CSVEAMVGPGGTDTQYF.